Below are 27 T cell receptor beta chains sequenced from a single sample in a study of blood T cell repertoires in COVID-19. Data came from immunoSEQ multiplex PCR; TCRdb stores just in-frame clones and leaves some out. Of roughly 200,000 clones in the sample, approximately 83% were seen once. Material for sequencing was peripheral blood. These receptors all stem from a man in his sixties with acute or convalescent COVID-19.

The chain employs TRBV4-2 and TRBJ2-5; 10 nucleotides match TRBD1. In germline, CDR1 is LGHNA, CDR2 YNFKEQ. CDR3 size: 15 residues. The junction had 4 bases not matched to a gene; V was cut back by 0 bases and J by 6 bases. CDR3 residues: CASSQEGTGEKTQYF. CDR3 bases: TGTGCCAGCAGCCAAGAAGGGACAGGGGAGAAGACCCAGTACTTC.

CDR3 amino acids: CATSDTTGGPSTDTQYF. CDR3 DNA sequence: TGTGCCACCAGTGATACTACAGGGGGCCCTAGCACAGATACGCAGTATTTT. The chain employs TRBV24-1 and TRBJ2-3; 9 bases map to TRBD1. The length of the CDR3 is 17 residues. Germline CDR1 reads KGHDR; CDR2 reads SFDVKD. J lost 0 bases, V lost 3 bases, and 6 bases had no gene match.

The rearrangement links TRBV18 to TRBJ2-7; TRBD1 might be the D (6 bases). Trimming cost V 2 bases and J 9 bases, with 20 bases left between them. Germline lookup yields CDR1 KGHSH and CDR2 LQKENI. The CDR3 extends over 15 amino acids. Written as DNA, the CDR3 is TGTGCCAGCTCACCAACGACAGGAATAGAACTCGGGCAGTACTTC. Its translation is CASSPTTGIELGQYF.

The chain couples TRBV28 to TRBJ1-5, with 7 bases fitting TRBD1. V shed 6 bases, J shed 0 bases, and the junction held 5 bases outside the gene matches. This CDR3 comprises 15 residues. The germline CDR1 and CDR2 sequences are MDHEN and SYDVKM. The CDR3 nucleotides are TGTGCCAGCAGGTGGGACAGCTTTAGCAATCAGCCCCAGCATTTT. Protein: CASRWDSFSNQPQHF.

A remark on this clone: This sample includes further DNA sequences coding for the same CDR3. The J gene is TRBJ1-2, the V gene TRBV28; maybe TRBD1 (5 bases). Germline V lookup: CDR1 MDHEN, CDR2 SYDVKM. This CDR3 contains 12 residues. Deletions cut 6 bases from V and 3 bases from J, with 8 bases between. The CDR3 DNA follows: TGTGCCAGCAGCTCGGGGGACTATGGCTACACCTTC. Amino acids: CASSSGDYGYTF.

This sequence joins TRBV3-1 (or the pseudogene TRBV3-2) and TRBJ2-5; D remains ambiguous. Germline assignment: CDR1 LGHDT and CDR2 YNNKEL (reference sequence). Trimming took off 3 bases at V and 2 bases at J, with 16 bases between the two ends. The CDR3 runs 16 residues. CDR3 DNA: TGTGCCAGCAGCCATTGGCACACAGACCATCAAGAGACCCAGTACTTC. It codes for CASSHWHTDHQETQYF.

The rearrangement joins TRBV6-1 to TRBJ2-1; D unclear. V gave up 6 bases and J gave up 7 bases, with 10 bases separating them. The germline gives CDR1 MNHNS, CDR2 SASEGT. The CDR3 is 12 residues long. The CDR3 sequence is CASSPLYNEQFF. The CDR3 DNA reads TGTGCCAGCAGCCCACTGTATAATGAGCAGTTCTTC.

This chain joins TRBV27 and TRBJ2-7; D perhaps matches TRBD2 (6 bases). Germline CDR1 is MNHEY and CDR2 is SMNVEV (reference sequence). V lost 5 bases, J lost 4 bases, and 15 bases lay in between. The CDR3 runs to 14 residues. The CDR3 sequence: CASSPTPAGYEQYF. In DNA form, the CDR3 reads TGTGCCAGCAGTCCTACCCCAGCGGGTTACGAGCAGTACTTC.

CDR3 bases: TGTGCCAGCAGCCCTCGTCAGGGGGGACGGGAAAAACTGTTTTTT. Translating gives CASSPRQGGREKLFF. The chain uses TRBV7-6 and TRBJ1-4; 7 bases fit TRBD1. V shed 5 bases and J 8 bases; nucleotides not matched to a gene: 11. The CDR3 totals 15 residues. Looked up from germline, CDR1 is SGHVS and CDR2 is FNYEAQ.

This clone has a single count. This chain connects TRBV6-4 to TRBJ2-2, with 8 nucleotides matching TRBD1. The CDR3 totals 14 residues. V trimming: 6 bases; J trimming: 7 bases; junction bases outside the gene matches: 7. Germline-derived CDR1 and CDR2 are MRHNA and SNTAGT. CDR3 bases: TGTGCCAGCAGGACAGGGGTAGCGGACGGGGAGCTGTTTTTT. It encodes CASRTGVADGELFF.

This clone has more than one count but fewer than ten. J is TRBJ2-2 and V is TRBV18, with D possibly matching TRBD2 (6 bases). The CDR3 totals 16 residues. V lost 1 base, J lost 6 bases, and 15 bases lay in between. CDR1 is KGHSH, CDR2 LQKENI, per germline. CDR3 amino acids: CASSPRAGGIPGELFF. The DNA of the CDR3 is TGTGCCAGCTCACCACGAGCGGGCGGGATACCCGGGGAGCTGTTTTTT. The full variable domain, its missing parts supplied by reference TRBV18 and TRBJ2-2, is NAGVMQNPRHLVRRRGQEARLRCSPMKGHSHVYWYRQLPEEGLKFMVYLQKENIIDESGMPKERFSAEFPKEGPSILRIQQVVRGDSAAYFCASSPRAGGIPGELFFGEGSRLTVL.

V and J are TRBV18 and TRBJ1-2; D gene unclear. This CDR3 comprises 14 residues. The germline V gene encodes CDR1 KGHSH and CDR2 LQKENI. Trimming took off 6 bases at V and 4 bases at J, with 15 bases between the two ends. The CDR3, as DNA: TGTGCCAGCTCGGGCCAGGACTTAGTCTATGGCTACACCTTC. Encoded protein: CASSGQDLVYGYTF.

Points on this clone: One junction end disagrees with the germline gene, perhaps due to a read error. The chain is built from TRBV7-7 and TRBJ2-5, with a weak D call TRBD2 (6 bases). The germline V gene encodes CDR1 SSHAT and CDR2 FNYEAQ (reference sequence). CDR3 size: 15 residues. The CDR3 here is CASSFLAGGRETQYF. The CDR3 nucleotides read TGTGCTAGCAGCTTCCTAGCCGGGGGTCGAGAGACCCAGTACTTC. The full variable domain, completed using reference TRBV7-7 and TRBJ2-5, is GAGVSQSPRYKVTKRGQDVTLRCDPISSHATLYWYQQALGQGPEFLTYFNYEAQPDKSGLPSDRFSAERPEGSISTLTIQRTEQRDSAMYRCASSFLAGGRETQYFGPGTRLLVL.

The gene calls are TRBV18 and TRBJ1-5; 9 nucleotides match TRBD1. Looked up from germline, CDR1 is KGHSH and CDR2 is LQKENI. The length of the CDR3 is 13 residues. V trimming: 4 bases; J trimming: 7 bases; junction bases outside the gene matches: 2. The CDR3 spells CASSRQGGQPQHF. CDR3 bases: TGTGCCAGCTCACGACAGGGGGGACAGCCCCAGCATTTT. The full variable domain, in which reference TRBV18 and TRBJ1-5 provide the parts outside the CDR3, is NAGVMQNPRHLVRRRGQEARLRCSPMKGHSHVYWYRQLPEEGLKFMVYLQKENIIDESGMPKERFSAEFPKEGPSILRIQQVVRGDSAAYFCASSRQGGQPQHFGDGTRLSIL.

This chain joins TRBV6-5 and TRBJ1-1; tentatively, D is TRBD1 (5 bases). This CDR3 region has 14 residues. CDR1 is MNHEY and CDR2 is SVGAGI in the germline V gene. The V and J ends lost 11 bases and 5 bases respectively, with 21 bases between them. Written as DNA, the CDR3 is TGTGCCTCATACTCCGGTGGGGCAGGGACTGAAGCTTTCTTT. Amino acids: CASYSGGAGTEAFF.

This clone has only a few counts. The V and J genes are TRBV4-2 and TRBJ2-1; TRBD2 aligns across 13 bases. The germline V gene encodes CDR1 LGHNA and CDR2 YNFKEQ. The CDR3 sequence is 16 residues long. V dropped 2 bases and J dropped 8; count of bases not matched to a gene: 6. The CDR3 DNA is TGTGCCAGCAGCCAACTACTAGCGGGAGGGCCCCATGAGCAGTTCTTC. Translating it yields CASSQLLAGGPHEQFF.

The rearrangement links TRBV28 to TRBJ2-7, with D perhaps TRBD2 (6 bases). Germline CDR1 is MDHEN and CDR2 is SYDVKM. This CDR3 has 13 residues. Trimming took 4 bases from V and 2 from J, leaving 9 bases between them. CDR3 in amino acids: CASSYSSAYEQYF. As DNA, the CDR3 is TGTGCCAGCAGTTATTCTAGCGCCTACGAGCAGTACTTC. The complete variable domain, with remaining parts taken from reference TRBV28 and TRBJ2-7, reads DVKVTQSSRYLVKRTGEKVFLECVQDMDHENMFWYRQDPGLGLRLIYFSYDVKMKEKGDIPEGYSVSREKKERFSLILESASTNQTSMYLCASSYSSAYEQYFGPGTRLTVT.

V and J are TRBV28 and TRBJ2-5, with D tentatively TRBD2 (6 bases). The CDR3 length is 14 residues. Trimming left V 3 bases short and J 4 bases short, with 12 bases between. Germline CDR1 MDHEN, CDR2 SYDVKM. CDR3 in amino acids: CASSFPGAGETQYF. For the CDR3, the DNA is TGTGCCAGCAGTTTCCCGGGAGCGGGAGAGACCCAGTACTTC.

CDR3 amino acids: CASSPMGHAYEQYF. The CDR3, as DNA: TGTGCCAGCAGCCCTATGGGGCACGCCTACGAGCAGTACTTC. The V call is TRBV9, the J call TRBJ2-7, with D tentatively TRBD1 (5 bases). Trimming took off 4 bases at V and 2 bases at J, with 13 bases between the two ends. Germline assignment: CDR1 SGDLS and CDR2 YYNGEE. The CDR3 has 14 amino acids.

The CDR3 bases are TGTGCCACCAGCAGCCCAGGGGGAGGTCAGCCCCAGCATTTT. Its translation is CATSSPGGGQPQHF. The genes are TRBV15 and TRBJ1-5; TRBD1 matches at 7 bases. J lost 6 bases, V lost 3 bases, and 5 bases had no gene match. The germline V gene has CDR1 LNHNV and CDR2 YYDKDF (reference sequence). The CDR3 consists of 14 residues.

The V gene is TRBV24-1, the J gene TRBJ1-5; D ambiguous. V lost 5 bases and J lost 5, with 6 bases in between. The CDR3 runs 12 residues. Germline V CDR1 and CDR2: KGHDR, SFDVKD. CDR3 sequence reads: CATSGPDQPQHF. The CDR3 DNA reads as TGTGCCACCAGTGGTCCAGATCAGCCCCAGCATTTT.

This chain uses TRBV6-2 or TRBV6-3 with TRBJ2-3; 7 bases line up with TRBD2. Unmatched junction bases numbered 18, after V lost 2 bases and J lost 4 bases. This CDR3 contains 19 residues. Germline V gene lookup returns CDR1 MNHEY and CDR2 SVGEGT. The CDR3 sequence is CASSYTEKTQRERADTQYF. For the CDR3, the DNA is TGTGCCAGCAGTTACACAGAAAAGACCCAGCGGGAACGAGCAGATACGCAGTATTTT.

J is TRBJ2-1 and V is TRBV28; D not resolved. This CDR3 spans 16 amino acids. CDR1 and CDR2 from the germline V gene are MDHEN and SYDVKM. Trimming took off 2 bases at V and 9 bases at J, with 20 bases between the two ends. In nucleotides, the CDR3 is TGTGCCAGCAGTTTAGGGTCGCTGGGCCGACCCCCTGAGCAGTTCTTC. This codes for CASSLGSLGRPPEQFF.

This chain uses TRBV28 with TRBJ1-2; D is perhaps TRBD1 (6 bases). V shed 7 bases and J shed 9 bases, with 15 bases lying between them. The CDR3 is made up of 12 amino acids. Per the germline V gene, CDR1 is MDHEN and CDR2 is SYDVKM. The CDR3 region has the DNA TGTGCCAGCACCGCAGGGGTTAATAGCTACACCTTC. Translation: CASTAGVNSYTF.

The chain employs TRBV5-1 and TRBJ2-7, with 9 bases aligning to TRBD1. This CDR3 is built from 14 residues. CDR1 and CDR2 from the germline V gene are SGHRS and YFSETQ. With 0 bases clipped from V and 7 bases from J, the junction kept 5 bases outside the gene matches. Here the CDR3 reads CASSLATGGWEQYF. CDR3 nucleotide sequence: TGCGCCAGCAGCTTGGCCACAGGGGGCTGGGAGCAGTACTTC.

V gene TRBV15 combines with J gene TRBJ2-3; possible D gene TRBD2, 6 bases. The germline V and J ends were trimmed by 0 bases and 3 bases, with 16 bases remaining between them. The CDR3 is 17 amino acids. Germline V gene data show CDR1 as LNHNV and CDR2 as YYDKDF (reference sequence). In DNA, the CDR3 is TGTGCCACCAGCAGAGATTGGGGGGAGGTTCGGACAGATACGCAGTATTTT. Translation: CATSRDWGEVRTDTQYF.

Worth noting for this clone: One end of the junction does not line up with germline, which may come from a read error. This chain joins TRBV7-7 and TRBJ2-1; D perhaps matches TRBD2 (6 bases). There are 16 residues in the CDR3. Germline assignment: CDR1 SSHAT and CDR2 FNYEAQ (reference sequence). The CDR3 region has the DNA TGTGCTAGCAGCTTATCAAGCGGGCTAGGGAAAAATGAGCAGTTCTTC. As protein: CASSLSSGLGKNEQFF.